A single sample gave rise to the 8 T cell receptor delta chains below, sequenced in a study of γδ T cells in repeated Plasmodium falciparum infection. Flow sorting of PBMC yielded separate Vgamma9/Vdelta2+ and Vdelta2-negative gammadelta T cell populations for bulk repertoire analysis. TCRdb processed the multiplex PCR reads again with the CATT caller. The profile shows 45,000 to 60,000 delta-chain clones, around 2% of them singletons. The sample comprised gamma-delta T cells from blood. These receptors all stem from a pool of human donors (malaria-infected and uninfected, not separated).

About this clone itself: Since a far larger clone is one base different, this is likely a read error. The sample contains more than one DNA sequence encoding this CDR3. TRDV1 is the V gene, and the J gene was not called; TRDD3 is taken as the D call from the table, unchecked against the DNA. The CDR3 is made up of 25 amino acids. Germline assignment: CDR1 TSWWSYY and CDR2 QGS. The CDR3 DNA is TGTGCTCTTGGGGAACTTTTCGGTCTGTCCTACTTCTGGGGGATAGAGCCCCGGGGCACCGATAAACTCATCTTC. Translated, it gives CALGELFGLSYFWGIEPRGTDKLIF.

This clone was found many times. The TCRdb record carries a much larger clone's protein, which differs from this DNA's translation at residue 3; a read error is the likely cause, and the protein listed here is the DNA translation. CDR3 DNA: TGTGCTCCTGGGAAGCGTTTGGCAATACTTTTCAAACTCCTTGGGGATATGTCGACAGCACAACTCTTCTTT. It yields the protein CAPGKRLAILFKLLGDMSTAQLFF. This chain links TRDV1 with TRDJ2, with TRDD3 matching over 7 bases. CDR1 is TSWWSYY and CDR2 is QGS in the germline V gene. The CDR3 runs 24 residues.

The table lists this clone with many counts. TCRdb attributes to this sequence the protein of a much larger clone, which differs from the DNA translation at residue 3; a read error is likely, and the protein displayed is translated from the DNA. The V and J genes are TRDV3 and TRDJ1; 13 bases agree with TRDD3. Assignment of the J gene here rests on matching the DNA to germline, because TCRdb gives none. V gave up 4 bases and J gave up 7 bases; unmatched junction bases: 18. The CDR3 is made up of 17 amino acids. Per the germline V gene, CDR1 is TVYSNPD and CDR2 is GDNSRS (reference sequence). CDR3 residues: CASPRLRTGGYDGKLIF. In DNA, the CDR3 is TGTGCCTCCCCCAGGCTACGTACTGGGGGATACGATGGTAAACTCATCTTT. The full variable domain, completed using reference TRDV3 and TRDJ1, is CDKVTQSSPDQTVASGSEVVLLCTYDTVYSNPDLFWYRIRPDYSFQFVFYGDNSRSEGADFTQGRFSVKHILTQKAFHLVISPVRTEDSATYYCASPRLRTGGYDGKLIFGKGTRVTVEP.

This clone was recorded at least ten times. This could be a read error, since a much larger clone is one nucleotide away. The V gene is TRAV38-2/DV8, the J gene TRDJ1, with 9 bases aligning to TRDD3. In germline, CDR1 is TSESDYY, CDR2 QEAYKQQN. The CDR3 is 19 amino acids. V shed 1 base and J 1 base; nucleotides not matched to a gene: 14. CDR3 protein: CAYRSSSGGGILGTDKLIF. The CDR3 bases are TGTGCTTATAGGAGCAGTTCTGGAGGGGGGATACTCGGCACCGATAAACTCATCTTT.

This clone showed up just a few times. A read error is likely here: a far larger clone is one base away. The V gene call reads TRDV1; no J gene was called. CDR3 size: 16 residues. Germline assignment: CDR1 TSWWSYY and CDR2 QGS. CDR3 residues: CALGEAPIFCGIKLIF. For the CDR3, the DNA is TGTGCTCTTGGGGAGGCTCCCATCTTTTGTGGGATTAAACTCATCTTC.

In regard to this clone: A far larger clone differs by one base, so this is likely a read error. This sample also contains other DNA sequences that code for the same CDR3. V gene assignment gives TRDV2, but the J gene was left uncalled. CDR3 size: 13 residues. Germline V gene data show CDR1 as GEAIGNYY and CDR2 as EKD. The CDR3 protein is CACDALSSDKLIF. CDR3 nucleotide sequence: TGTGCCTGTGACGCCCTGTCGTCCGATAAACTAATCTTT.

This clone was picked up a small number of times. For this DNA, TCRdb reports the protein of a much larger clone, which diverges at residue 12, most likely from a read error; the protein presented here is translated directly from the DNA. The chain carries TRDV3 and TRDJ1, with D maybe TRDD3 (5 bases). Germline matching of the DNA provided the J gene here, since TCRdb leaves it blank. In germline, CDR1 is TVYSNPD, CDR2 GDNSRS (reference sequence). The CDR3 totals 16 residues. Deletions cut 3 bases from V and 8 bases from J, with 28 bases between. The CDR3 nucleotides read TGTGCCTTCACCCTATCGGAGGGGAGAGGGGCTATGAAACTCATCTTT. Protein product: CAFTLSEGRGAMKLIF.

This clone was counted many times. The mismatch at residue 12 between this DNA's translation and the TCRdb protein of a much larger clone likely reflects a read error; the protein shown is translated from the DNA. The chain couples TRDV3 to TRDJ1; 13 bases match TRDD3. Assignment of the J gene here rests on matching the DNA to germline, because TCRdb gives none. The J segment lost 2 bases and the V segment lost 2 bases, leaving 14 bases of the junction unmatched. The CDR3 is 18 residues long. From germline, CDR1 is TVYSNPD and CDR2 GDNSRS (reference sequence). CDR3 nucleotide sequence: TGTGCCTTTGGAGGGCTTTACTGGGGGATACGAAGAACCGATAAACTCATCTTT. This encodes CAFGGLYWGIRRTDKLIF.